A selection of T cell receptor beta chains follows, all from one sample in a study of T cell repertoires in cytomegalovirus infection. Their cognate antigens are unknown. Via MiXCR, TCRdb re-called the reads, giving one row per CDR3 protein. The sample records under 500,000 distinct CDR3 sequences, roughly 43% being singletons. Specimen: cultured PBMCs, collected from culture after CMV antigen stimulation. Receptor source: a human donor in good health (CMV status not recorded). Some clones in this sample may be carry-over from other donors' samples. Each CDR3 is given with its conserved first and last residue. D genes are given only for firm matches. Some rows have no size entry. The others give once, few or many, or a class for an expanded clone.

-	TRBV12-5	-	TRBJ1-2	CASGLFRVAGYTF	TGTGCTAGTGGTTTGTTCAGGGTGGCTGGCTACACCTTC
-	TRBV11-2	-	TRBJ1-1	CASSLDSTPNTEAFF	TGTGCCAGCAGCTTAGATTCCACCCCGAACACTGAAGCTTTCTTT
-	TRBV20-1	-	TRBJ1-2	CSAIRQPGGYGYTF	TGCAGTGCTATACGACAGCCTGGAGGCTATGGCTACACCTTC
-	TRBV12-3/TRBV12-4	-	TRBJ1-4	CASSFGGRGEKLFF	TGTGCCAGCAGTTTCGGGGGGAGAGGTGAAAAACTGTTTTTT
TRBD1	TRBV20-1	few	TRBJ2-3	CSAHRIRDRSSTDTQYF	TGCAGTGCTCACCGAATCCGGGACAGGTCTAGCACAGATACGCAGTATTTT
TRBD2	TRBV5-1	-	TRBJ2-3	CASSPWGGSTDTQYF	TGCGCCAGCAGCCCATGGGGGGGGAGCACAGATACGCAGTATTTT
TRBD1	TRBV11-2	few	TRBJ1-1	CASRQGGWQGVNTEAFF	TGTGCCAGCAGACAGGGGGGGTGGCAGGGTGTGAACACTGAAGCTTTCTTT
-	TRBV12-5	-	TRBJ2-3	CASAPPVRTDTQYF	TGTGCTAGTGCCCCCCCTGTCCGCACAGATACGCAGTATTTT
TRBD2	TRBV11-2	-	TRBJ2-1	CASSLTLAGGEFF	TGTGCCAGCAGCTTGACGCTAGCGGGGGGGGAGTTCTTC
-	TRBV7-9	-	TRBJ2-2	CAGVMETGELFF	TGTGCCGGAGTAATGGAAACCGGGGAGCTGTTTTTT
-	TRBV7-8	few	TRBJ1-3	CASSLVSRVENTIYF	TGTGCCAGCAGCTTAGTAAGCAGGGTTGAGAACACCATATATTTT
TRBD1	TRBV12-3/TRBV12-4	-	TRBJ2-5	CASKYGTGETQYF	TGTGCCAGCAAATACGGGACAGGGGAGACCCAGTACTTC
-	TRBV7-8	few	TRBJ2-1	CASSLPGTRTYEQFF	TGTGCCAGCAGCCTCCCCGGGACCCGAACTTATGAGCAGTTCTTC
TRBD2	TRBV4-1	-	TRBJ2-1	CASSQGIVAGVRNEQFF	TGCGCCAGCAGCCAAGGAATTGTAGCGGGAGTTCGGAATGAGCAGTTCTTC
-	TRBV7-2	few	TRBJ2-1	CASSKGGLVYNEQFF	TGTGCCAGCAGTAAAGGGGGGCTAGTTTACAATGAGCAGTTCTTC
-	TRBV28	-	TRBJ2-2	CASSSRRGWDTGELFF	TGTGCCAGCAGTTCCCGGAGAGGGTGGGACACCGGGGAGCTGTTTTTT
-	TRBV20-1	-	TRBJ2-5	CSASEWEYSQETQYF	TGCAGTGCTAGTGAGTGGGAGTACTCCCAAGAGACCCAGTACTTC
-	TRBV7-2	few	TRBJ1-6	CASSHSATQGYNSPLHF	TGTGCCAGCAGTCACTCCGCGACACAGGGATATAATTCACCCCTCCACTTT
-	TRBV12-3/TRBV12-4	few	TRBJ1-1	CASRSAWGMNTEAFF	TGTGCCAGCAGATCTGCCTGGGGCATGAACACTGAAGCTTTCTTT
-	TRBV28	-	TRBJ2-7	CASSIWTPSGEQYF	TGTGCCAGCAGTATATGGACACCGAGCGGGGAGCAGTACTTC
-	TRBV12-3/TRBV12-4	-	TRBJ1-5	CASSRGALSNQPQHF	TGTGCCAGCAGCCGGGGGGCCCTAAGCAATCAGCCCCAGCATTTT
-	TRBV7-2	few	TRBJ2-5	CASSFSLAKETQYF	TGTGCCAGCAGCTTTTCACTAGCAAAAGAGACCCAGTACTTC
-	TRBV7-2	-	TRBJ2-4	CASSLGGPLAKNIQYF	TGTGCCAGCAGCTTAGGGGGACCTCTAGCCAAAAACATTCAGTACTTC
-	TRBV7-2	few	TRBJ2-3	CASSLGGARDTQYF	TGTGCCAGCAGCTTAGGGGGGGCTAGGGATACGCAGTATTTT
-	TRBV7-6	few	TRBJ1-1	CASSSRRVKGTMNTEAFF	TGTGCCAGCAGCTCGAGAAGGGTCAAGGGGACCATGAACACTGAAGCTTTCTTT
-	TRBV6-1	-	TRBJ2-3	CASSLDSWSWDTQYF	TGTGCCAGCAGTTTGGACTCCTGGAGTTGGGATACGCAGTATTTT
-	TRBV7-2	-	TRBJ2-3	CASSSTLDTQYF	TGTGCCAGCAGTTCTACATTAGATACGCAGTATTTT
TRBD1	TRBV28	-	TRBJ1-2	CASTLQGAHGYTF	TGTGCCAGCACCTTACAGGGGGCGCACGGCTACACCTTC
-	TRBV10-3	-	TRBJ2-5	CAISFGQPGIQETQYF	TGTGCCATCAGCTTCGGGCAGCCGGGTATCCAAGAGACCCAGTACTTC
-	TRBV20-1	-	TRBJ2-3	CSATDPRRGRAMGGTDTQYF	TGCAGTGCAACGGATCCGCGGAGGGGGAGGGCCATGGGGGGCACAGATACGCAGTATTTT
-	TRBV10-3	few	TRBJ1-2	CAISERSDPMGYTF	TGTGCCATCAGTGAGCGGTCAGACCCTATGGGCTACACCTTC
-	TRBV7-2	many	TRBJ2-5	CASSFAEETQYF	TGTGCCAGCAGCTTCGCGGAGGAGACCCAGTACTTC
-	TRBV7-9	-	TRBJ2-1	CASSARDRSSYNEQFF	TGTGCCAGCAGCGCAAGGGACCGAAGCTCCTACAATGAGCAGTTCTTC
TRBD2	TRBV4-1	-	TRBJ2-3	CASSHLAGTTDTQYF	TGCGCCAGCAGCCATCTAGCGGGGACCACAGATACGCAGTATTTT
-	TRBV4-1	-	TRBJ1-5	CASSQEIDQPQHF	TGCGCCAGCAGCCAAGAGATAGATCAGCCCCAGCATTTT
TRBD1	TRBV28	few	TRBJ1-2	CASREGDRGKGYTF	TGTGCCAGCAGGGAAGGGGACAGGGGAAAGGGCTACACCTTC
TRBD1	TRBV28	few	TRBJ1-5	CASSLTGTGGQPQHF	TGTGCCAGCAGTTTAACCGGGACAGGGGGTCAGCCCCAGCATTTT
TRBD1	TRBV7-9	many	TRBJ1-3	CASSSGGVATIYF	TGTGCCAGCAGCTCAGGGGGGGTAGCCACCATATATTTT
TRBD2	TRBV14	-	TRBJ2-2	CASSQAWLAGGGELFF	TGTGCCAGCAGCCAAGCTTGGCTAGCGGGAGGTGGGGAGCTGTTTTTT
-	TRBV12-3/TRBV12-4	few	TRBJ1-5	CASSLSRQPQHF	TGTGCCAGCAGTTTGAGTCGTCAGCCCCAGCATTTT
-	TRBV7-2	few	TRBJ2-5	CASSSRVTVRGVYNQETQYF	TGTGCCAGCAGCTCCCGAGTGACCGTCAGGGGTGTGTATAACCAAGAGACCCAGTACTTC
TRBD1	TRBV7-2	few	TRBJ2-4	CASSLGTGLDIQYF	TGTGCCAGCAGCCTAGGGACAGGGTTGGACATTCAGTACTTC
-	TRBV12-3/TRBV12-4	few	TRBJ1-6	CASSLRGTHNSPLHF	TGTGCCAGCAGTTTAAGAGGGACCCATAATTCACCCCTCCACTTT
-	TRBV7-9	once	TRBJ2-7	CASSPLPGVGRQYF	TGTGCCAGCAGCCCACTCCCAGGGGTGGGCCGGCAGTACTTC
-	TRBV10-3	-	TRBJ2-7	CATQLTSPGEQYF	TGTGCCACGCAACTGACTAGTCCTGGCGAGCAGTACTTC
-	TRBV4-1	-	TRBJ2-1	CASSRSPPEKNNEQFF	TGCGCCAGCAGCCGAAGTCCCCCCGAGAAGAACAATGAGCAGTTCTTC
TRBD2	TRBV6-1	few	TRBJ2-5	CASRARLAGAQETQYF	TGTGCCAGCAGAGCACGACTAGCGGGAGCCCAAGAGACCCAGTACTTC
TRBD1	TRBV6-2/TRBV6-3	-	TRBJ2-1	CATKSPWTGRSSYNEQFF	TGTGCCACCAAATCCCCCTGGACAGGCCGGAGCTCCTACAATGAGCAGTTCTTC
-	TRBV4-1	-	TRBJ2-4	CASSRVQGVENIQYF	TGCGCCAGCAGCCGCGTACAGGGTGTGGAAAACATTCAGTACTTC
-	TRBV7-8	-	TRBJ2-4	CASSLGIAVSNIQYF	TGTGCCAGCAGCCTCGGGATAGCGGTCTCCAACATTCAGTACTTC
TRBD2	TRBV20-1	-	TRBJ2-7	CSALASGIEQYF	TGCAGTGCCCTGGCTAGCGGAATCGAGCAGTACTTC
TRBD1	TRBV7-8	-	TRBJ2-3	CASSWTGLDTQYF	TGTGCCAGCAGCTGGACAGGGTTAGATACGCAGTATTTT
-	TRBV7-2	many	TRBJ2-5	CASSSRTRETQYF	TGTGCCAGCAGCTCACGGACTCGGGAGACCCAGTACTTC
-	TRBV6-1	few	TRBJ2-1	CASQGWGMAYNEQFF	TGTGCCAGCCAGGGATGGGGTATGGCCTACAATGAGCAGTTCTTC
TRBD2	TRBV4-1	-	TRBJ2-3	CASSQFYLAGGDTQYF	TGCGCCAGCAGCCAATTTTATCTCGCGGGGGGGGATACGCAGTATTTT
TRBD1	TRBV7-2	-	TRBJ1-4	CASSRTGTGLEKLFF	TGTGCCAGCAGTAGAACCGGGACAGGGCTAGAAAAACTGTTTTTT
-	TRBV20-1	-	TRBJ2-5	CSARDFGNPGRAQETQYF	TGCAGTGCTAGAGACTTTGGGAATCCCGGTCGGGCTCAAGAGACCCAGTACTTC
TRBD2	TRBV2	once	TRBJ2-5	CASSEGLAMETQYF	TGTGCCAGCAGTGAAGGACTAGCGATGGAGACCCAGTACTTC
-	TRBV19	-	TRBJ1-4	CASSPAVEWEKLFF	TGTGCCAGCAGTCCGGCAGTAGAATGGGAAAAACTGTTTTTT
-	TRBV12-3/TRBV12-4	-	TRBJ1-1	CASSPPGTDMNTEAFF	TGTGCCAGCAGCCCCCCCGGGACGGACATGAACACTGAAGCTTTCTTT